This T cell receptor (beta chain) appears in the sequencing data of a study of monozygotic twins with cystic fibrosis (dated by TCRdb to the early 2020s). As for the study more broadly: Barcoded libraries were prepared from about 3 micrograms of fragmented DNA with 15 PCR cycles. To assess genetic influence on V and J gene usage, the study compared TCR beta repertoires within and across 16 monozygotic twin pairs with cystic fibrosis. Made up mostly of children and adolescents, the cohort included ten female and six male twin pairs ranging in age from roughly 2.0 to 40 years, with a median of roughly 9.1 years. On the day of blood sampling, twins were ranked among approximately 990 cohort participants for weight-for-height and for FEVPerc (FEV1 disease centile). Data for three of the twin pairs had already been reported earlier in a different context. The study at large found these results: Sharing of nucleotide-identical clonotypes was significantly greater within monozygotic CF twin pairs than between unrelated CF individuals (P = 0.000026, Mann-Whitney). Simpson clonality tended to be low (median approximately 0.0095), which suggests a naive-dominated repertoire, although clonality was higher in the most severely affected patients. The greatest similarity to the co-twin was observed for V gene usage in 13 of 16 pairs and for J usage in 8 of 16 pairs, which suggested genetic constraints. No association turned up between shared CDR3 numbers and age, concordance or disease severity, and the cohort was small.

V is reduced by 5 bases and J by 3 bases, leaving a spacing of 7 bases between them. CDR1 DFQATT and CDR2 SNEGSKA were looked up in the germline V gene (reference sequence). There are 11 amino acids in the CDR3, from cysteine to phenylalanine inclusive. Just the 33-base CDR3 DNA is kept, in frame starting at base 1. TCR beta CDR3 regions were amplified by multiplex PCR with the immunoSEQ immune profiling system according to the manufacturer's instructions. An Illumina NextSeq system was used to carry out the sequencing. On the study's bioinformatics: Sequence data were processed on the immunoSEQ Analyzer platform, and clonality was calculated as the square root of Simpson's index of productive rearrangements. Jensen-Shannon distance served as the measure of similarity in V and J usage, while OLGA was used to compute CDR3 generation probabilities. The researchers looked up shared CDR3 sequences in the immuneACCESS database (August 2020) and in VDJdb (December 2020). This immuneACCESS table, as held by TCRdb, lists in-frame sequences with V and J called but not all clones. Of the missing ones, under half trace to an unresolved V gene in checked studies; the others have no known cause. The V and J calls and the clone size are those of that table, but D and trimming were determined from the DNA. Counted in this sample were some 30,000 clones; more than 85% of them appeared once. Roughly 1% of the sample is held by the ten biggest clonotypes.

Notes on this clone: Its antigen remains unidentified. Base-call qualities are not available, and no considerably larger clone is one nucleotide away.

The twin pairs came from the European Cystic Fibrosis Twin and Sibling Study Cohort, a cohort that recruited patients from approximately 160 CF clinics across 14 European countries. Zygosity and CFTR genotype were verified in-house, and zygosity was tested by multiplex PCR of nine short tandem repeat loci. Peripheral blood was sampled from each twin, and clinical parameters were recorded on the day of blood sampling. Genomic DNA was isolated from peripheral blood cells with phenol/chloroform and kept in TE buffer at 4 degrees C. Sequenced material: blood. The sequence is built from TRBV20-1 and TRBJ1-2; there is no confident call for the D gene. This TCR was recovered from a girl under 10 years old with cystic fibrosis. CDR3 reads: CSAARYYGYTF. DNA sequence: TGCAGTGCTGCCAGATACTATGGCTACACCTTC.